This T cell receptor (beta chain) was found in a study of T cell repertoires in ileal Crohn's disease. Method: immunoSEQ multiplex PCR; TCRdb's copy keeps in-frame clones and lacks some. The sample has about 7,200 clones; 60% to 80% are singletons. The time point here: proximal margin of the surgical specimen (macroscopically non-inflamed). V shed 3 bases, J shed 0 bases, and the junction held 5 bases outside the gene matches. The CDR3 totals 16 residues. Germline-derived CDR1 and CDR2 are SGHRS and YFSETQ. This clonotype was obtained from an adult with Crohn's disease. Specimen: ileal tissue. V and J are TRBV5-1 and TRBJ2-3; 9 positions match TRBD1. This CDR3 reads CASSSLGQGSTDTQYF. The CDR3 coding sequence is TGCGCCAGCAGCTCGCTAGGACAGGGGAGCACAGATACGCAGTATTTT.